One and the same sample provided the 13 T cell receptor beta chains below, sequenced in a study of Ad26.COV2.S vaccination and SARS-CoV-2 variants. Only in-frame clones appear in the TCRdb table, and some are missing; sequencing was by immunoSEQ multiplex PCR. The repertoire has some 320,000 clones, roughly 80% of them found once; the top ten carry approximately 2.1%. Regarding treatment: 15 to 20 received Ad26.COV2.S at low or high dose, single or two shots; several received placebo; per-sample allocation not given. Sampling was done on day 63 after the first vaccine or placebo injection. The sequenced sample was peripheral blood, obtained in a trial of Ad26.COV2.S vaccine versus placebo. The receptors were gathered from a person aged 18 to 59 who received the Ad26.COV2.S COVID-19 vaccine or a placebo.

The chain uses TRBV19 and TRBJ2-7, with TRBD1 matching over 8 bases. Germline CDR1 is LNHDA and CDR2 is SQIVND (reference sequence). The CDR3 contains 14 residues. J gave up 2 bases and V 8 bases, and 8 bases lay outside the gene matches. Here the CDR3 DNA reads TGTGCCAGTGGCACCGGGACAGGCGCCTACGAGCAGTACTTC. Protein: CASGTGTGAYEQYF.

About this clone itself: Other DNA sequences from this sample encode an identical CDR3 as well. The chain joins TRBV20-1 to TRBJ2-7; no definite D call. V was pared by 6 bases and J by 4 bases, with 7 bases between. In germline, CDR1 is DFQATT, CDR2 SNEGSKA (reference sequence). There are 10 residues in the CDR3. Here the CDR3 reads CSATEYEQYF. DNA of the CDR3: TGCAGTGCCACCGAATACGAGCAGTACTTC.

The genes are TRBV19 and TRBJ1-6, with D tentatively TRBD1 (6 bases). CDR3 length: 14 residues. CDR1 and CDR2 (germline): LNHDA, SQIVND (reference sequence). V lost 7 bases, J lost 6 bases, and 13 bases lay in between. The CDR3 coding sequence is TGTGCCAGTACCCAAGGGGGGCGTAATTCACCCCTCCACTTT. It codes for CASTQGGRNSPLHF.

The V call is TRBV19, the J call TRBJ2-2, with D maybe TRBD1 (5 bases). Deletions cut 0 bases from V and 0 bases from J, with 11 bases between. This CDR3 is 17 amino acids long. Germline CDR1 reads LNHDA; CDR2 reads SQIVND (reference sequence). The DNA of the CDR3 is TGTGCCAGTAGTATAGATATGGACATTTCGAACACCGGGGAGCTGTTTTTT. It codes for CASSIDMDISNTGELFF.

The chain uses TRBV11-3 and TRBJ2-7; 16 positions match TRBD2. The CDR3 is made up of 17 amino acids. Losses at the gene ends were 3 bases for V and 2 bases for J; bases not matched to a gene: 4. Germline assignment: CDR1 SGHNT and CDR2 YENEEA. The CDR3 protein is CASSLGLAGGFTYEQYF. As DNA, the CDR3 is TGTGCCAGCAGCTTGGGACTAGCGGGGGGGTTTACCTACGAGCAGTACTTC.

The table lists this clone with a few counts. This sequence joins TRBV28 and TRBJ1-2; D unclear. The CDR3 runs 15 residues. Germline lookup yields CDR1 MDHEN and CDR2 SYDVKM. V shed 10 bases and J shed 0 bases, with 18 bases lying between them. This chain's CDR3 is CATTDGPAANYGYTF. The CDR3 coding sequence is TGTGCCACCACGGACGGGCCAGCGGCTAACTATGGCTACACCTTC.

The V gene is TRBV9, the J gene TRBJ1-3; a possible D gene is TRBD1 (5 bases). The CDR3 runs to 14 residues. CDR1 and CDR2 (germline): SGDLS, YYNGEE. Trimming removed 2 bases from V and 3 bases from J, with 9 bases in between. Written as DNA, the CDR3 is TGTGCCAGCAGCGTCAGTGGGGGTGGAAACACCATATATTTT. Its protein is CASSVSGGGNTIYF.

This chain uses TRBV10-3 with TRBJ2-5, with D tentatively TRBD2 (6 bases). V lost 9 bases and J 5 bases, leaving 13 bases between the germline ends. The CDR3 covers 12 residues. The germline V gene encodes CDR1 ENHRY and CDR2 SYGVKD. DNA of the CDR3: TGTGCCATAGGGACTTTTCAGGAGACCCAGTACTTC. Its protein is CAIGTFQETQYF.

V is TRBV2 and J is TRBJ1-1; unclear D gene. CDR3 size: 18 residues. CDR1 is SNHLY, CDR2 FYNNEI, per germline. Trimming shortened V by 8 bases and J by 2 bases, and 27 bases separated the two germline ends. The CDR3 loop reads CASSIKTHGRRTNTEAFF. DNA for the CDR3: TGTGCCAGCTCAATCAAAACCCATGGGCGGAGGACTAACACTGAAGCTTTCTTT. Together with reference TRBV2 and TRBJ1-1, the CDR3 gives the full variable domain: EPEVTQTPSHQVTQMGQEVILRCVPISNHLYFYWYRQILGQKVEFLVSFYNNEISEKSEIFDDQFSVERPDGSNFTLKIRSTKLEDSAMYFCASSIKTHGRRTNTEAFFGQGTRLTVV.

The rearrangement uses TRBV2 and TRBJ1-6; no definite D call. Looked up from germline, CDR1 is SNHLY and CDR2 is FYNNEI. With 7 bases removed from V and 7 bases from J, the gap between germline ends came to 14 bases. This CDR3 comprises 14 residues. CDR3 nucleotide sequence: TGTGCCAGCAAGGGCCCAGTACTGAATTCACCCCTCCACTTT. Translating gives CASKGPVLNSPLHF.

The chain combines TRBV5-1 with TRBJ2-5, with 12 bases identical to TRBD2. Trimming removed 1 base from V and 0 bases from J; junction bases left unmatched: 4. This CDR3 comprises 17 residues. CDR1 and CDR2 from the germline V gene are SGHRS and YFSETQ. The CDR3 region is CASSLRPSGGDQETQYF. CDR3 nucleotide sequence: TGCGCCAGCAGCTTGAGGCCTAGCGGGGGGGACCAAGAGACCCAGTACTTC.

The J gene is TRBJ2-1, the V gene TRBV5-8; 10 nucleotides align to TRBD1. Germline trimming cut 4 bases from V and 1 base from J; bases unmatched to any gene: 5. Germline V gives CDR1 SGHTS, CDR2 YDEGEE. The CDR3 spans 16 residues. The CDR3 nucleotides are TGTGCCAGCAGCCGACGGACAGGGGGATCCTACAATGAGCAGTTCTTC. It is translated as CASSRRTGGSYNEQFF.

This sequence joins TRBV7-9 and TRBJ2-1; tentatively, D is TRBD1 (6 bases). The CDR3 runs 16 residues. The germline V gene encodes CDR1 SEHNR and CDR2 FQNEAQ (reference sequence). V dropped 6 bases and J dropped 6 bases, with 21 bases sitting between them. The CDR3 sequence is CASRIFPGTQPNEQFF. The CDR3 coding sequence is TGTGCCAGCAGAATCTTTCCCGGGACACAACCCAATGAGCAGTTCTTC.